The rows below give T cell receptor beta chains drawn from one sample of a study of T cell changes during pregnancy in multiple sclerosis. The data were produced by immunoSEQ multiplex PCR, yet TCRdb's version contains in-frame clones alone and is incomplete. The sample carries around 43,000 clones, around 91% recorded once. The starting material was CD4+ T cells from peripheral blood mononuclear cells, obtained before pregnancy. The receptors stem from a female donor with multiple sclerosis, enrolled in a pregnancy study. CDR3s include the opening cysteine and the closing phenylalanine or tryptophan. Fields, in order: J gene, V gene, D gene, clone size, CDR3 protein, CDR3 DNA. A D gene is named only where the DNA matches it firmly. Rows give clone size only sometimes, using once, few, many, or a class for an expanded clone.

>TRBJ2-7|TRBV27|.|.
CASSFEGRSYEQYF
TGTGCCAGCAGTTTTGAGGGGAGGTCCTACGAGCAGTACTTC
>TRBJ2-7|TRBV6-1|.|.
CASSERVEQYF
TGTGCCAGCAGTGAGCGGGTCGAGCAGTACTTC
>TRBJ2-1|TRBV18|TRBD2|.
CASSPGTSLRNEQFF
TGTGCCAGCTCACCGGGGACTAGCCTCCGGAATGAGCAGTTCTTC
>TRBJ1-5|TRBV5-1|TRBD1|.
CASSLDGQGGFQPQHF
TGCGCCAGCAGCCTTGATGGACAGGGCGGTTTTCAGCCCCAGCATTTT
>TRBJ2-7|TRBV5-8|.|.
CASSLPLQGYEQYF
TGTGCCAGCAGCTTACCGTTGCAGGGCTACGAGCAGTACTTC
>TRBJ1-1|TRBV6-8|.|once
CASSYCRRMNTEAFF
TGTGCCAGCAGTTACTGTCGCAGGATGAACACTGAAGCTTTCTTT
>TRBJ2-1|TRBV5-1|TRBD2|.
CASSLWSGSSYNEQFF
TGCGCCAGCAGCTTGTGGAGCGGGAGCTCCTACAATGAGCAGTTCTTC
>TRBJ2-7|TRBV29-1|TRBD1|.
CSVVRDRSYEQYF
TGCAGCGTTGTACGGGACAGAAGCTACGAGCAGTACTTC
>TRBJ2-5|TRBV28|.|.
CASSLAGFGETQYF
TGTGCCAGCAGTTTAGCGGGATTTGGAGAGACCCAGTACTTC
>TRBJ2-7|TRBV5-4|TRBD2|.
CASSLGLAEEQYF
TGTGCCAGCAGCTTGGGACTAGCGGAAGAGCAGTACTTC
>TRBJ1-1|TRBV10-3|.|.
CAISEPRYRSPKVF
TGTGCCATCAGTGAGCCACGGTACAGGAGCCCCAAAGTCTTT
>TRBJ1-4|TRBV19|.|.
CASSKGMATNEKLFF
TGTGCCAGTAGTAAGGGGATGGCGACTAATGAAAAACTGTTTTTT
>TRBJ2-5|TRBV2|TRBD1|.
CASRREQGKETQYF
TGTGCCAGCAGGAGAGAACAGGGGAAGGAGACCCAGTACTTC
>TRBJ2-2|TRBV7-2|TRBD2|.
CASSLKSTSGTGELFF
TGTGCCAGCAGCCTAAAATCGACTAGCGGGACCGGGGAGCTGTTTTTT
>TRBJ2-3|TRBV5-1|TRBD1|.
CASSFQGQYTDTQYF
TGCGCCAGCAGCTTCCAGGGACAGTACACAGATACGCAGTATTTT
>TRBJ1-1|TRBV15|.|.
CATSRPGQGREAFF
TGTGCCACCAGCAGACCTGGGCAGGGGAGAGAAGCTTTCTTT
>TRBJ2-5|TRBV19|.|.
CASSIEGQQETQYF
TGTGCCAGTAGTATCGAAGGACAGCAAGAGACCCAGTACTTC
>TRBJ1-5|TRBV19|.|.
CASSRAGPQHF
TGTGCCAGTAGCCGAGCCGGGCCCCAGCATTTT
>TRBJ2-7|TRBV9|TRBD2|.
CASSVGIASGSPQEQYF
TGTGCCAGCAGCGTGGGTATAGCTAGCGGGAGCCCTCAGGAGCAGTACTTC
>TRBJ2-7|TRBV2|.|.
CARGGGQYEQYF
TGTGCCAGGGGGGGAGGCCAGTACGAGCAGTACTTC
>TRBJ2-1|TRBV7-9|.|.
CASSEGVYNEQFF
TGTGCCAGCAGCGAAGGGGTTTACAATGAGCAGTTCTTC
>TRBJ1-1|TRBV28|TRBD1|.
CASSFYRGEITEAFF
TGTGCCAGCAGTTTTTACAGGGGAGAGATCACTGAAGCTTTCTTT
>TRBJ2-6|TRBV5-5|TRBD1|.
CASSLWTGPSGANVLTF
TGTGCCAGCAGCTTGTGGACAGGCCCCTCTGGGGCCAACGTCCTGACTTTC
>TRBJ2-7|TRBV7-2|TRBD2|.
CASSPSGRASYEQYF
TGTGCCAGCAGCCCCAGCGGGAGGGCCTCCTACGAGCAGTACTTC
>TRBJ2-2|TRBV6-6|.|.
CASTWTPGPTGELFF
TGTGCCAGCACTTGGACACCAGGGCCCACGGGGGAGCTGTTTTTT
>TRBJ2-3|TRBV7-2|TRBD1|.
CASSLAPGQGVSDTQYF
TGTGCCAGCAGCTTAGCCCCGGGACAGGGTGTCTCAGATACGCAGTATTTT
>TRBJ2-1|TRBV6-5|TRBD2|.
CASSYRAGGREQFF
TGTGCCAGCAGTTATAGGGCGGGAGGTCGTGAGCAGTTCTTC
>TRBJ2-7|TRBV4-2|TRBD2|.
CASSQEPSGSIYEQYF
TGTGCCAGCAGCCAAGAGCCTAGCGGGAGTATCTACGAGCAGTACTTC
>TRBJ2-7|TRBV7-2|TRBD2|.
CASSLPRGPTSGRAYEQYF
TGTGCCAGCAGCTTACCCCGAGGTCCCACTAGCGGGAGGGCCTACGAGCAGTACTTC
>TRBJ2-3|TRBV5-6|TRBD2|.
CASRASGSPDTQYF
TGTGCCAGCAGGGCTAGCGGGAGTCCAGATACGCAGTATTTT
>TRBJ2-3|TRBV28|.|.
CASSLPLLQGADTQYF
TGTGCCAGCAGCCTCCCTCTCTTACAGGGTGCAGATACGCAGTATTTT
>TRBJ1-1|TRBV28|.|.
CASIPGGPNTEAFF
TGTGCCAGCATTCCCGGGGGACCGAACACTGAAGCTTTCTTT
>TRBJ2-2|TRBV27|TRBD2|.
CASSRQRTSGRANTGELFF
TGTGCCAGCAGCCGCCAGCGCACTAGCGGGAGGGCCAACACCGGGGAGCTGTTTTTT
>TRBJ1-5|TRBV13|.|once
CASSQILAGSGQPQHF
TGTGCCAGCAGCCAGATCCTCGCAGGGTCGGGCCAGCCCCAGCATTTT
>TRBJ2-1|TRBV20-1|.|.
CSATYNEQFF
TGCAGTGCTACATACAATGAGCAGTTCTTC
>TRBJ1-3|TRBV9|TRBD1|.
CASSGGTGHGNTIYF
TGTGCCAGCAGCGGGGGGACAGGACATGGAAACACCATATATTTT
>TRBJ2-7|TRBV5-1|TRBD1|.
CASSLAGTGESEQYF
TGCGCCAGCAGCTTGGCAGGGACAGGGGAAAGCGAGCAGTACTTC
>TRBJ2-2|TRBV14|.|.
CASSQDSRMSGPGELFF
TGTGCCAGCAGCCAAGATTCAAGGATGTCAGGTCCCGGGGAGCTGTTTTTT
>TRBJ1-1|TRBV4-1|TRBD1|once
CASSIRQGAVNTEAFF
TGCGCCAGCAGCATCCGACAGGGGGCCGTGAACACTGAAGCTTTCTTT
>TRBJ2-3|TRBV5-6|.|once
CASSHLFRGPTDTQYF
TGTGCCAGCAGCCACCTTTTTCGCGGGCCTACAGATACGCAGTATTTT
>TRBJ1-2|TRBV29-1|TRBD1|.
CSVDGQGGGYTF
TGCAGCGTTGACGGACAGGGTGGTGGCTACACCTTC
>TRBJ2-1|TRBV27|TRBD2|once
CASSSTVLAGAGATLF
TGTGCCAGCAGTTCGACAGTCCTGGCGGGAGCGGGAGCGACCCTCTTC